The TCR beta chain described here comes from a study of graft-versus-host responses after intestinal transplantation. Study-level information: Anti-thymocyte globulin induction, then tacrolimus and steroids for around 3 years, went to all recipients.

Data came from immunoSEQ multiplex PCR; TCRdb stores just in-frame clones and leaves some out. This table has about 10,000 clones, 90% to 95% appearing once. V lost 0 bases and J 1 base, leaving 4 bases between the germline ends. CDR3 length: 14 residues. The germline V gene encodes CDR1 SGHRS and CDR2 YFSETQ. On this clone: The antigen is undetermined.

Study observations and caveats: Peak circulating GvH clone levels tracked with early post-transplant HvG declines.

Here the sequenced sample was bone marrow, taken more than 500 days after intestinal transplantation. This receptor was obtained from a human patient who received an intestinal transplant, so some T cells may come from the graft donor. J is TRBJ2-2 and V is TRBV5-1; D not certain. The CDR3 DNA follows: TGCGCCAGCAGCTTGGACAGGAACACCGGGGAGCTGTTTTTT. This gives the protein CASSLDRNTGELFF.